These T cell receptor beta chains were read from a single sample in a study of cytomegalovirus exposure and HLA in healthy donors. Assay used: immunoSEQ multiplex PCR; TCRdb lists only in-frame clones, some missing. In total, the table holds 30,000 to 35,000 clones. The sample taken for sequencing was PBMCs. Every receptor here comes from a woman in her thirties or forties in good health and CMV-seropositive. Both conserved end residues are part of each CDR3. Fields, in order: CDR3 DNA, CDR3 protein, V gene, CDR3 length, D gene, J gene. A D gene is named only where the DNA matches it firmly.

TGCGCCAGCAGCGGCAGGGGGATTGGAAACACCATATATTTT | CASSGRGIGNTIYF | TRBV4-1 | 14 | TRBD1 | TRBJ1-3
TGTGCCAGCAGTTTGACAATAGCGGGAGCCCGGGGGACCCAGTACTTC | CASSLTIAGARGTQYF | TRBV27 | 16 | TRBD2 | TRBJ2-5
TGTGCCAGCAGCCAGGGACAGGGAACAGATACGCAGTATTTT | CASSQGQGTDTQYF | TRBV9 | 14 | TRBD1 | TRBJ2-3
TGTGCCAGCAGCTATCGGACAGACTCTGGAAACACCATATATTTT | CASSYRTDSGNTIYF | TRBV25-1 | 15 | . | TRBJ1-3
TGTGCCAGCAGCCCGTCAGGGGAGACAGATACGCAGTATTTT | CASSPSGETDTQYF | TRBV7-3 | 14 | . | TRBJ2-3
TGCAGCGTTCACCTAGCGGGAGTCTCCTATGAGCAGTTCTTC | CSVHLAGVSYEQFF | TRBV29-1 | 14 | TRBD2 | TRBJ2-1
TGCGCCAGCAGCCAAGAGTGGCCGGAGTCCACTGAGCAGTTCTTC | CASSQEWPESTEQFF | TRBV4-3 | 15 | . | TRBJ2-1
TGTGCCAGTAGTCAGATAGCGGGATCCTACGAGCAGTACTTC | CASSQIAGSYEQYF | TRBV19 | 14 | TRBD2 | TRBJ2-7
TGTGCCAGCAGCTACCCGACAGGGACAGATACGCAGTATTTT | CASSYPTGTDTQYF | TRBV5-4 | 14 | TRBD1 | TRBJ2-3
TGTGCCAGCAGCCAAGATGGGTTTCTCGGGGAGACCCAGTACTTC | CASSQDGFLGETQYF | TRBV4-2 | 15 | . | TRBJ2-5
TGCGCCAGCAGCAGCAACAGGGAGACTGAAGCTTTCTTT | CASSSNRETEAFF | TRBV5-1 | 13 | . | TRBJ1-1
TGTGCCTGGAGTGTATCCGGGTTTGGCGAGCAGTACTTC | CAWSVSGFGEQYF | TRBV30 | 13 | . | TRBJ2-7
TGTGTCAGCTTAACTAGGAACACCGGGGAGCTGTTTTTT | CVSLTRNTGELFF | TRBV28 | 13 | . | TRBJ2-2
TGCAGTGCCCCGTGGGGCGCAGGCTACACCTTC | CSAPWGAGYTF | TRBV20-1 | 11 | . | TRBJ1-2
TGTGCCAGCAGCTTGGGCACGGTTGACGAGCAGTACTTC | CASSLGTVDEQYF | TRBV5-6 | 13 | . | TRBJ2-7
TGTGCCAGCAGTTATAAGACAGGGGGAGATGAAAAACTGTTTTTT | CASSYKTGGDEKLFF | TRBV6-5 | 15 | TRBD1 | TRBJ1-4
TGCGCCAGCAGCCGGAACTATGGCACAGATACGCAGTATTTT | CASSRNYGTDTQYF | TRBV4-1 | 14 | . | TRBJ2-3
TGCGCCAGCAGCCAACTCCGACTAGCGGGAATGAGTAGTAATGAGCAGTTCTTC | CASSQLRLAGMSSNEQFF | TRBV4-1 | 18 | TRBD2 | TRBJ2-1
TGCGCCAGCAGCCACGGACTAGCGGGAGTGGCAGATACGCAGTATTTT | CASSHGLAGVADTQYF | TRBV5-1 | 16 | TRBD2 | TRBJ2-3
TGTGCCAGCAGTCGACGGCAACCCCTCGGAGATGAGCAGTTCTTC | CASSRRQPLGDEQFF | TRBV6-6 | 15 | . | TRBJ2-1
TGCGCCAGCAGCCAACCGAACAGGGGCCGGGTCTATGGCTACACCTTC | CASSQPNRGRVYGYTF | TRBV4-1 | 16 | TRBD1 | TRBJ1-2
TGCGCCAGCAGCACGGCAGGGGGAACTGAAGCTTTCTTT | CASSTAGGTEAFF | TRBV5-1 | 13 | TRBD1 | TRBJ1-1
TGTGCCAGTAGTAATCTAGCGGGAGTGAGGAATGAGCAGTTCTTC | CASSNLAGVRNEQFF | TRBV19 | 15 | TRBD2 | TRBJ2-1
TGCAGCGTGGGCGGGAGGGCCGTGGAGACCCAGTACTTC | CSVGGRAVETQYF | TRBV29-1 | 13 | TRBD2 | TRBJ2-5
TGTGCAGGGGGACAGTTCAATCAGCCCCAGCATTTT | CAGGQFNQPQHF | TRBV6-6 | 12 | TRBD1 | TRBJ1-5
TGCGCCAGCAGCCCCCCAGGTTATGAAGCTTTCTTT | CASSPPGYEAFF | TRBV4-1 | 12 | . | TRBJ1-1
TGCGCCAGCAGTTTAGGGTGGGACAGGAGTACCGGGGAGCTGTTTTTT | CASSLGWDRSTGELFF | TRBV4-3 | 16 | TRBD1 | TRBJ2-2
TGTGCCAGCAGCTTTCGCCGGCAGGGGGAGTGGTACTTC | CASSFRRQGEWYF | TRBV5-4 | 13 | TRBD1 | TRBJ2-7
TGTGCCAGCAGACAGGGAGTTTCAACAGATACGCAGTATTTT | CASRQGVSTDTQYF | TRBV14 | 14 | . | TRBJ2-3
TGTGCCAGCAGCTCCGGGGGGGGTCCGAACACTGAAGCTTTCTTT | CASSSGGGPNTEAFF | TRBV9 | 15 | . | TRBJ1-1
TGCGCCAGCAGCTTGGCCAGGTCGCTGTACAATGAGCAGTTCTTC | CASSLARSLYNEQFF | TRBV5-1 | 15 | . | TRBJ2-1